Listed below are T cell receptor beta chains from one sample, sequenced in a study of blood T cell repertoires in COVID-19. The method was immunoSEQ multiplex PCR; TCRdb's version includes in-frame clones alone and lacks a portion of them. The sample carries fewer than 200,000 clones, around 80% recorded once. Sequenced input: PBMCs or T cells enriched from blood (not recorded which). The receptors derive from a man between 50 and 59 years old who had recovered from COVID-19. Both conserved end residues are part of each CDR3. A D gene is named only where the DNA matches it firmly. Only some rows state a clone size, as once, few, many or a class for expanded clones.

D gene	V gene	clone size	J gene	CDR3 protein	CDR3 DNA
.	TRBV28	.	TRBJ1-5	CATRRAEPQPQHF	TGTGCCACGCGCAGGGCTGAGCCTCAGCCCCAGCATTTT
.	TRBV5-4	few	TRBJ1-5	CASSLGLINQPQHF	TGTGCCAGCAGCTTGGGGCTTATTAATCAGCCCCAGCATTTT
.	TRBV27	.	TRBJ1-2	CASSLRAGGGYTF	TGTGCCAGCAGTTTAAGGGCCGGGGGTGGCTACACCTTC
.	TRBV2	once	TRBJ2-2	CASSDGTRELFF	TGTGCCAGCAGTGATGGCACGAGGGAGCTGTTTTTT
.	TRBV4-2	.	TRBJ2-7	CASSQEESSPYEQYF	TGTGCCAGCAGCCAAGAAGAGTCATCGCCGTACGAGCAGTACTTC
TRBD2	TRBV3-1/TRBV3-2	.	TRBJ2-1	CASSRGTISEQFF	TGTGCCAGCAGCCGAGGGACTATCAGCGAGCAGTTCTTC
TRBD1	TRBV11-1	.	TRBJ1-6	CASAGQDNSPLHF	TGTGCCAGCGCCGGACAGGATAATTCACCCCTCCACTTT
.	TRBV5-6	few	TRBJ1-2	CASRAGGGYTF	TGTGCCAGCAGAGCGGGAGGCGGCTACACCTTC
.	TRBV11-3	once	TRBJ1-1	CASSQGQNTEAFF	TGTGCCAGCAGCCAAGGACAGAACACTGAAGCTTTCTTT
TRBD2	TRBV28	.	TRBJ2-2	CAAGASGGYTGELFF	TGTGCGGCAGGGGCTAGCGGGGGATACACCGGGGAGCTGTTTTTT
TRBD1	TRBV5-1	.	TRBJ1-4	CASSLEGGSEKLFF	TGCGCCAGCAGCTTGGAAGGGGGCTCGGAAAAACTGTTTTTT
TRBD1	TRBV27	.	TRBJ1-5	CASSRTGGDSSSNQPQHF	TGTGCCAGCAGTCGTACAGGGGGCGATTCGAGTAGCAATCAGCCCCAGCATTTT
.	TRBV7-9	.	TRBJ2-2	CASIIQSRGRTGELFF	TGTGCCAGCATCATCCAGTCCAGGGGTCGAACCGGGGAGCTGTTTTTT
TRBD2	TRBV4-3	once	TRBJ2-1	CASSQFPAGGLYNEQFF	TGCGCCAGCAGCCAATTTCCCGCGGGGGGCCTCTACAATGAGCAGTTCTTC
.	TRBV5-1	.	TRBJ2-2	CASSLGYPGTGELFF	TGCGCCAGCAGCTTGGGTTATCCAGGGACCGGGGAGCTGTTTTTT
TRBD1	TRBV2	.	TRBJ1-2	CASSDGTALKWGTNYGYTF	TGTGCCAGCAGTGATGGGACAGCCCTTAAATGGGGTACTAACTATGGCTACACCTTC
.	TRBV15	.	TRBJ2-3	CATSAGNPSTDTQYF	TGTGCCACCAGCGCAGGGAATCCTAGCACAGATACGCAGTATTTT
TRBD1	TRBV7-2	.	TRBJ1-2	CASSPHPATGNGYTF	TGTGCCAGCAGCCCCCACCCTGCGACAGGGAATGGCTACACCTTC